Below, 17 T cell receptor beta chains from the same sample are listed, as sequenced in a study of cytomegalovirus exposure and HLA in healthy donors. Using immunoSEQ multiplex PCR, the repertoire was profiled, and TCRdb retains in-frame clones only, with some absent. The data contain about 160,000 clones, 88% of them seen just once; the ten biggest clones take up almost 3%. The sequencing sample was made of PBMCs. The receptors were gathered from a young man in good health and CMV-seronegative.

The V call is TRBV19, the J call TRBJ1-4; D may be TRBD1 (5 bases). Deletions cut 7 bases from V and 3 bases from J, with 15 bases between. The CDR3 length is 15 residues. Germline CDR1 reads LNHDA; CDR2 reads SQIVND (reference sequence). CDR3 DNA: TGTGCCAGTACGGGGGTCGACAGCTCTAATGAAAAACTGTTTTTT. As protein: CASTGVDSSNEKLFF.

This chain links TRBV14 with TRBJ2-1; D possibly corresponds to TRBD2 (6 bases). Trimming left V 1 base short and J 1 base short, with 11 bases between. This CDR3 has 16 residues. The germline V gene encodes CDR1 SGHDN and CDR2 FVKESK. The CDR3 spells CASSQGAGRSYNEQFF. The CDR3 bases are TGTGCCAGCAGCCAAGGAGCGGGTCGGTCCTACAATGAGCAGTTCTTC.

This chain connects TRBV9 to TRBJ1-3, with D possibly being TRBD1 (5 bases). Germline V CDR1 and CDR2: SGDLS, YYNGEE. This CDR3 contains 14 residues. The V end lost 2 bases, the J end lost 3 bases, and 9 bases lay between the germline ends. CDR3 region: CASSVQGLGNTIYF. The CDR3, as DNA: TGTGCCAGCAGCGTTCAGGGTCTTGGAAACACCATATATTTT.

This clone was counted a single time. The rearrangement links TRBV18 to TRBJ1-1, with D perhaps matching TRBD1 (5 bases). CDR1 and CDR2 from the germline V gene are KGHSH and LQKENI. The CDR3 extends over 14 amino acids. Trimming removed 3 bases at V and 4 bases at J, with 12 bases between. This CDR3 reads CASSPSDSGTEAFF. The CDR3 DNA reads TGTGCCAGCTCACCCTCTGACAGTGGCACTGAAGCTTTCTTT.

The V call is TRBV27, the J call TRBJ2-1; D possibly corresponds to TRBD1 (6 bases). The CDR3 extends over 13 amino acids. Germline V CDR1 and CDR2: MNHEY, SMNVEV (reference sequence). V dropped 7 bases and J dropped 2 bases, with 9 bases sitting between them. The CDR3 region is CASIGTPYNEQFF. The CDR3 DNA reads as TGTGCCAGCATTGGGACACCCTACAATGAGCAGTTCTTC.

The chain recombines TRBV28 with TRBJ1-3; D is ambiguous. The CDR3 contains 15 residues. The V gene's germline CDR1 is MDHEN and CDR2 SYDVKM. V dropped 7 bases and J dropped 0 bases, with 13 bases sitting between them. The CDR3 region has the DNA TGTGCCAGCACGTTGGTCAGGCCCTCTGGAAACACCATATATTTT. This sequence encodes CASTLVRPSGNTIYF.

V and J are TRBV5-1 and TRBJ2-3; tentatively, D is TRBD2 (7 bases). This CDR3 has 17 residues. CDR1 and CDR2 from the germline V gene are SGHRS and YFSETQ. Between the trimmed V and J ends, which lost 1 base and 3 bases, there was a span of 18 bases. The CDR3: CASSLSFGGLTTDTQYF. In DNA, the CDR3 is TGCGCCAGCAGCTTGAGCTTCGGGGGGCTTACGACAGATACGCAGTATTTT.

The CDR3 is CASSQGTGEYNEQFF. The CDR3 DNA reads TGCGCCAGCAGCCAGGGGACAGGGGAGTACAATGAGCAGTTCTTC. This chain uses TRBV4-1 with TRBJ2-1, with TRBD1 matching 10 bases. The CDR3 is 15 amino acids. J was trimmed by 4 bases and V by 3 bases; bases with no gene match: 3. The germline V gene encodes CDR1 MGHRA and CDR2 YSYEKL.

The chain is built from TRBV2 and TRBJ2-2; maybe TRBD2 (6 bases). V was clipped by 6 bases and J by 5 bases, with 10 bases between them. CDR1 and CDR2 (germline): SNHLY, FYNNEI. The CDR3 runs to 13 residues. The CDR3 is CASREGATGELFF. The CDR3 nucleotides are TGTGCCAGCAGGGAGGGAGCTACCGGGGAGCTGTTTTTT. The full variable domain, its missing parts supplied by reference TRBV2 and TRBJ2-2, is EPEVTQTPSHQVTQMGQEVILRCVPISNHLYFYWYRQILGQKVEFLVSFYNNEISEKSEIFDDQFSVERPDGSNFTLKIRSTKLEDSAMYFCASREGATGELFFGEGSRLTVL.

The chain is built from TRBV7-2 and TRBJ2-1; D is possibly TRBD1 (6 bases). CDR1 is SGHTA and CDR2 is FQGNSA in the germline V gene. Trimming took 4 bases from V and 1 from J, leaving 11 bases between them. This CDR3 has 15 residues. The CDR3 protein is CASSSGVESYNEQFF. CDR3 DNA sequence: TGTGCCAGCAGCTCAGGGGTTGAGTCCTACAATGAGCAGTTCTTC.

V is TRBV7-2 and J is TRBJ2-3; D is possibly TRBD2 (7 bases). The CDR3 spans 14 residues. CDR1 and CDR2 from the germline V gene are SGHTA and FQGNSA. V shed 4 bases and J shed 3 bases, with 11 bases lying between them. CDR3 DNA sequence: TGTGCCAGCAGCTACGGGGGGCGGACAGATACGCAGTATTTT. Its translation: CASSYGGRTDTQYF.

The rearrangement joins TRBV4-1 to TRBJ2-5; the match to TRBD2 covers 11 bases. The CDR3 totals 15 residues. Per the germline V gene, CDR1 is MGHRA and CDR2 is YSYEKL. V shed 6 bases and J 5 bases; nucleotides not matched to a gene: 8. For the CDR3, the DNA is TGCGCCAGCAGACCATTAGCGGGAGGGCGGGAGACCCAGTACTTC. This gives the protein CASRPLAGGRETQYF.

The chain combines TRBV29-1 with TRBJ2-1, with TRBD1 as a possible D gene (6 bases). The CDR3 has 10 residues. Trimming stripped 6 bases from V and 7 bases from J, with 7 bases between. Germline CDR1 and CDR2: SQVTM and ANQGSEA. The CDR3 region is CSVTGNEQFF. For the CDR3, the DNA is TGCAGCGTAACAGGGAATGAGCAGTTCTTC.

The CDR3 loop reads CASSFYTGELFF. The CDR3 nucleotides are TGTGCCAGCAGCTTTTACACCGGGGAGCTGTTTTTT. The chain links TRBV27 to TRBJ2-2; D ambiguous. Germline V gene lookup returns CDR1 MNHEY and CDR2 SMNVEV (reference sequence). V was shortened by 6 bases and J by 3 bases, with 5 bases between the two germline ends. The CDR3 runs 12 residues.

The CDR3 loop is CASAGLAPINNEQFF. CDR3 in DNA: TGCGCCAGCGCCGGACTAGCGCCTATTAACAATGAGCAGTTCTTC. V is TRBV5-1 and J is TRBJ2-1; 9 bases line up with TRBD2. The CDR3 length is 15 residues. From germline, CDR1 is SGHRS and CDR2 YFSETQ. The J segment lost 5 bases and the V segment lost 7 bases, leaving 10 bases of the junction unmatched. The full variable domain, in which reference TRBV5-1 and TRBJ2-1 provide the parts outside the CDR3, is KAGVTQTPRYLIKTRGQQVTLSCSPISGHRSVSWYQQTPGQGLQFLFEYFSETQRNKGNFPGRFSGRQFSNSRSEMNVSTLELGDSALYLCASAGLAPINNEQFFGPGTRLTVL.

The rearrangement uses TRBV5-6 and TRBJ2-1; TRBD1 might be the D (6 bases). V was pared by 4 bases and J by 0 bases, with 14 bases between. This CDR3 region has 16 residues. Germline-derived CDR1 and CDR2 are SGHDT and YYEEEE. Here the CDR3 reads CASSLQGMSSYNEQFF. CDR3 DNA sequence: TGTGCCAGCAGCCTTCAGGGGATGAGCTCCTACAATGAGCAGTTCTTC.

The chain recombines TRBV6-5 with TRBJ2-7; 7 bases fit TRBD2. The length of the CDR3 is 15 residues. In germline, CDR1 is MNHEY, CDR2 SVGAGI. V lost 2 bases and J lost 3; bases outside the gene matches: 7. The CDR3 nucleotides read TGTGCCAGCAGTTACACGGGGGGACTCAACTACGAGCAGTACTTC. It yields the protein CASSYTGGLNYEQYF.